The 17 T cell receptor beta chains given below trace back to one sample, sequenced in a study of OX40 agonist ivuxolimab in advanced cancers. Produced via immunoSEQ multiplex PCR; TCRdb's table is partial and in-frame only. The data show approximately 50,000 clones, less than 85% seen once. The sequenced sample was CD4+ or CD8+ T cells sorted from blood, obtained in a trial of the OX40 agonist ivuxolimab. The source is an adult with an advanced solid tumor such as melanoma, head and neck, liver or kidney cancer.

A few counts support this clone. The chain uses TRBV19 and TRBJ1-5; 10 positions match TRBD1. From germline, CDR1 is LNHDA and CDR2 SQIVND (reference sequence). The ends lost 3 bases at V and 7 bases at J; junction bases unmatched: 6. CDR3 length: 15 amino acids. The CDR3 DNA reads TGTGCCAGTAGTATCCCGGACAGGGGGAGGCAGCCCCAGCATTTT. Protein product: CASSIPDRGRQPQHF. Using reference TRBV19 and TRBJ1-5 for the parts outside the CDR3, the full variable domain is DGGITQSPKYLFRKEGQNVTLSCEQNLNHDAMYWYRQDPGQGLRLIYYSQIVNDFQKGDIAEGYSVSREKKESFPLTVTSAQKNPTAFYLCASSIPDRGRQPQHFGDGTRLSIL.

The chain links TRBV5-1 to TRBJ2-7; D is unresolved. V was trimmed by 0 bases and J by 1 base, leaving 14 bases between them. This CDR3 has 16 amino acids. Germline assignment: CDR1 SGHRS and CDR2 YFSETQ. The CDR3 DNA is TGCGCCAGCAGCTTGGCCGCCGAAACACTTTCCTACGAGCAGTACTTC. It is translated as CASSLAAETLSYEQYF.

This CDR3 is CASSLYTWDRGVFGNTIYF. The CDR3 bases are TGTGCCAGCAGCTTGTATACTTGGGACAGGGGTGTTTTTGGAAACACCATATATTTT. The rearrangement uses TRBV7-9 and TRBJ1-3; 10 bases align to TRBD1. The V and J ends lost 3 bases and 3 bases, in that order; junction bases with no gene match: 14. The CDR3 covers 19 residues. Germline CDR1 is SEHNR and CDR2 is FQNEAQ (reference sequence).

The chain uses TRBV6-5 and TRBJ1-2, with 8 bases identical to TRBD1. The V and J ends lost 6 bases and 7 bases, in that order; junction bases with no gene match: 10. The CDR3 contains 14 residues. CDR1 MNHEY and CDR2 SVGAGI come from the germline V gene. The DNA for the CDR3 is TGTGCCAGCAGGCTGACAGGGGTCGGTGGTGGCTACACCTTC. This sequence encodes CASRLTGVGGGYTF.

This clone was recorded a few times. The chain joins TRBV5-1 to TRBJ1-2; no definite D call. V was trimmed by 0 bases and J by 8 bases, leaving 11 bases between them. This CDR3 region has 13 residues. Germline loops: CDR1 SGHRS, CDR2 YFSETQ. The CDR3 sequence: CASSLVEAEGYTF. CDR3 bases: TGCGCCAGCAGCTTGGTGGAGGCAGAAGGCTACACCTTC.

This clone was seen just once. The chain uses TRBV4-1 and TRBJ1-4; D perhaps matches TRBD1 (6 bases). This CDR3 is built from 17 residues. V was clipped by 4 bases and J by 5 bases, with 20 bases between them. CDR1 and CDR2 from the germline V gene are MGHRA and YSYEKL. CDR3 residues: CASSRGGGRASNEKLFF. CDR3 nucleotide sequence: TGCGCCAGCAGCCGGGGGGGCGGGCGAGCCTCGAATGAAAAACTGTTTTTT.

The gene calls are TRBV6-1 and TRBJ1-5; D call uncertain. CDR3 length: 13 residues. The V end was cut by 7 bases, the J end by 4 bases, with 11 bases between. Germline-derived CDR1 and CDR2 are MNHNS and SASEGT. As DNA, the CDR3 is TGTGCCAGCACTGAGACACCGAATCAGCCCCAGCATTTT. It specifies CASTETPNQPQHF.

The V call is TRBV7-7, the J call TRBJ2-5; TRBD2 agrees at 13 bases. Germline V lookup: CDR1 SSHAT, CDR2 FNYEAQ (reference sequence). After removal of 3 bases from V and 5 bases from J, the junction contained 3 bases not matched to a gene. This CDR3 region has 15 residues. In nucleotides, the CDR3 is TGTGCCAGCAGCTTTCGGACTAGCGGGAGCGAGACCCAGTACTTC. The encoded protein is CASSFRTSGSETQYF.

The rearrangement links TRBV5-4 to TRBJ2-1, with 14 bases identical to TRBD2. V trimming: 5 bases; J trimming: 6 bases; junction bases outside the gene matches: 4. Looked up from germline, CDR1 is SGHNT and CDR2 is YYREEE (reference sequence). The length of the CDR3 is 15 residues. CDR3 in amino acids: CASRTGLAGGNEQFF. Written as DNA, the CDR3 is TGTGCCAGCAGAACCGGACTAGCGGGAGGCAATGAGCAGTTCTTC.

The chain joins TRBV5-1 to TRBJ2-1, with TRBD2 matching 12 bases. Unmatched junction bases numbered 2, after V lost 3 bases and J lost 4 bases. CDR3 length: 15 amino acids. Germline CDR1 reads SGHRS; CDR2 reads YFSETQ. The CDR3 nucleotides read TGCGCCAGCAGCTCAACTAGCGGGGGGTACAATGAGCAGTTCTTC. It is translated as CASSSTSGGYNEQFF. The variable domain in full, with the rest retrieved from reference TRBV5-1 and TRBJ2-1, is KAGVTQTPRYLIKTRGQQVTLSCSPISGHRSVSWYQQTPGQGLQFLFEYFSETQRNKGNFPGRFSGRQFSNSRSEMNVSTLELGDSALYLCASSSTSGGYNEQFFGPGTRLTVL.

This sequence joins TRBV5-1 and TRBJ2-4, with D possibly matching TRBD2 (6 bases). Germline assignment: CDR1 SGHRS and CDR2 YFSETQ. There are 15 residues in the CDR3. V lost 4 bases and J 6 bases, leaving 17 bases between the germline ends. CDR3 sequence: CASSPQPSEGNIQYF. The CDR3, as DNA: TGCGCCAGCAGCCCCCAACCTAGCGAGGGAAACATTCAGTACTTC.

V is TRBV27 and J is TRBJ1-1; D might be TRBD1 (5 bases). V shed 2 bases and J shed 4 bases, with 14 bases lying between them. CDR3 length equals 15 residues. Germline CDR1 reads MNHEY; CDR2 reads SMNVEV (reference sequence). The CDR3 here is CASSLMLGVSTEAFF. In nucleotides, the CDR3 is TGTGCCAGCAGTTTAATGTTGGGGGTAAGCACTGAAGCTTTCTTT.

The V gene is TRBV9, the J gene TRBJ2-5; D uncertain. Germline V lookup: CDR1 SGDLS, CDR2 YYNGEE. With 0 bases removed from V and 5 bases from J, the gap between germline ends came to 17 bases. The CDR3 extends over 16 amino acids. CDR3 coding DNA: TGTGCCAGCAGCGTAGTCCCGGGCCACCCATTCGAGACCCAGTACTTC. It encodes CASSVVPGHPFETQYF.

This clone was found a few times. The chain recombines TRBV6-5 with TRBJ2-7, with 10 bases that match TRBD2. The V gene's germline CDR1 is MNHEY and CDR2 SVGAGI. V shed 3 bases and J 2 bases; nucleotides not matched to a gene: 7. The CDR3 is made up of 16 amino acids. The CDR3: CASSYTVAGGPYEQYF. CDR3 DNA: TGTGCCAGCAGTTATACGGTAGCGGGAGGCCCCTACGAGCAGTACTTC.

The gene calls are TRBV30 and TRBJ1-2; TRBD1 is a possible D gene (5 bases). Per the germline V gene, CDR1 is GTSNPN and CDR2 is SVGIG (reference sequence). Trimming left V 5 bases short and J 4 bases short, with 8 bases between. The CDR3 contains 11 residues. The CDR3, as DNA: TGTGCCTGGGGGGCGAGCTATGGCTACACCTTC. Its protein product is CAWGASYGYTF.

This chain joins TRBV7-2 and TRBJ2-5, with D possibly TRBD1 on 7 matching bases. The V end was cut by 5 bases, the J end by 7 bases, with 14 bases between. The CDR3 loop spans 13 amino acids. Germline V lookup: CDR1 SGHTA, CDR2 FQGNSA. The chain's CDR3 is CASSPLEGATQYF. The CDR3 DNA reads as TGTGCCAGCAGCCCCCTGGAGGGGGCGACCCAGTACTTC.

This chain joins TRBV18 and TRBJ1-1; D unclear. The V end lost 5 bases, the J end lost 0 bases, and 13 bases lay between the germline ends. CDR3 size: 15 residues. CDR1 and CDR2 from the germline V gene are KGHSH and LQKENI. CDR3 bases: TGTGCCAGCTCATCAGGAGGTGGGATGAACACTGAAGCTTTCTTT. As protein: CASSSGGGMNTEAFF.